This T cell receptor (beta chain) was identified in a study of a mutant IDH1 vaccine in newly diagnosed glioma. Whole-study findings and limits: Immune responses arising from the vaccine appeared in about 92% of patients.

The CDR3 totals 15 residues. Germline V gene lookup returns CDR1 SGHRS and CDR2 YFSETQ. Assay: immunoSEQ multiplex PCR; the TCRdb copy retains only in-frame clones and omits some. The sample lists about 54,000 clones, approximately 87% occurring once. As for this clone: Its antigen is unknown. Mismatch with germline at one junction end may stem from a read error.

As to time point: week 35, safety follow-up. Each vaccine dose was 300 ug of mutant IDH1 20-mer peptide, with topical imiquimod. This receptor was identified in a man aged 40-55 years with glioma. The sample was PBMCs, taken from a glioma patient whose treatment included an IDH1 peptide vaccine. The rearrangement links TRBV5-1 to TRBJ2-7; weak D call: TRBD2 (5 bases). CDR3 sequence (DNA): TGCGCCAGCAGCTTGGTCGGGATGGAGCCCTACGAGCAGTGCTTC. Translating gives CASSLVGMEPYEQCF.